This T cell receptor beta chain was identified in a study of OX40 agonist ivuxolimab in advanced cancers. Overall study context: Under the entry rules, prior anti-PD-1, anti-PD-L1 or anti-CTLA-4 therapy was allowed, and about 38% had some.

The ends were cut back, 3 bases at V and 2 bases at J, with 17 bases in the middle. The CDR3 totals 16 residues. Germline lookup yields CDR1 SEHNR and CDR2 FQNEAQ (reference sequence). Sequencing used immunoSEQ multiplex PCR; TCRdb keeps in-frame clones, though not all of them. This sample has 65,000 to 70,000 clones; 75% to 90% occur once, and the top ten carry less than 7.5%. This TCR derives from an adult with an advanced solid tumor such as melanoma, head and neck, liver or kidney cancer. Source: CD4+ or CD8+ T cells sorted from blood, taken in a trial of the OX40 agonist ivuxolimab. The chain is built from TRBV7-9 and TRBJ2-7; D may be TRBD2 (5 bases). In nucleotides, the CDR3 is TGTGCCAGCAGCTTCGATGGGCGGGCGTTAACCTACGAGCAGTACTTC. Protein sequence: CASSFDGRALTYEQYF.